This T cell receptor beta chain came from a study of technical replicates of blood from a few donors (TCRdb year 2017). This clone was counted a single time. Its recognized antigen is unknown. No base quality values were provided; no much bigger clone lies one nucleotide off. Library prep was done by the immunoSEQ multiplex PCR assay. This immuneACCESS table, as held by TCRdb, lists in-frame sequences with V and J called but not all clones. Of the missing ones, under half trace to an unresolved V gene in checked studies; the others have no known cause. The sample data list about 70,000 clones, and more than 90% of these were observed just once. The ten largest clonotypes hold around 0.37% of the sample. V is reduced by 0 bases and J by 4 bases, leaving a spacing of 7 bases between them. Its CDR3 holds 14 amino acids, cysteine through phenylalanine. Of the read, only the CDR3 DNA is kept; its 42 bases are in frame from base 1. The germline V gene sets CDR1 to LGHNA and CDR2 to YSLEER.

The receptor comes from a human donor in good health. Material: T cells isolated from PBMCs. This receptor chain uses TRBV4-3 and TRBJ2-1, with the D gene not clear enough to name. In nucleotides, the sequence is TGCGCCAGCAGCCAAGAGATGCGGTACAATGAGCAGTTCTTC. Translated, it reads CASSQEMRYNEQFF.